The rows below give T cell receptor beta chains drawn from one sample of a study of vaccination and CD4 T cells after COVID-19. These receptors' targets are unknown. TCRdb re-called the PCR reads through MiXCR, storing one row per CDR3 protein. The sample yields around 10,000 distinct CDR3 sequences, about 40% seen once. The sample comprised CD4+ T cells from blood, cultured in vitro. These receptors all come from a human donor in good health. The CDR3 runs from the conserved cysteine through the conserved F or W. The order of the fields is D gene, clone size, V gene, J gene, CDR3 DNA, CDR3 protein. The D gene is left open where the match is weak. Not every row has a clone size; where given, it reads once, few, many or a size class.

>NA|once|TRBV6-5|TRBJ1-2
TGTGCCAGCAGTTCTCCCCCGCCACCCTATGGCTACACCTTC
CASSSPPPPYGYTF
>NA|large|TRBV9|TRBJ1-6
TGTGCCAGCAGCGCACAGCTCACCTATAATTCACCCCTCCACTTT
CASSAQLTYNSPLHF
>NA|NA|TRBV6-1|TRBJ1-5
TGTGCCAGCCGCGTGGAGTATCAGCCCCAGCATTTT
CASRVEYQPQHF
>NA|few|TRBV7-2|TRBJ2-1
TGTGCCAGCAGCTTAGTCAGGAGCTCCTACAATGAGCAGTTCTTC
CASSLVRSSYNEQFF
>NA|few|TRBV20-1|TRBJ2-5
TGCAGTGCTAGTACCGGGGGAGAGACCCAGTACTTC
CSASTGGETQYF
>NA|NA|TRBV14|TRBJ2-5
TGTGCCAGCAGCCAAGATAAGCTTCCGGAGACCCAGTACTTC
CASSQDKLPETQYF
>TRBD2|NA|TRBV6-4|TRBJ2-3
TGTGCCAGCAGTGCAGCGGGAGGGTCCACAGATACGCAGTATTTT
CASSAAGGSTDTQYF
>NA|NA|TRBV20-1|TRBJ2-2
TGCAGTGCTAGAATCGGAGGGGCCACCGGGGAGCTGTTTTTT
CSARIGGATGELFF
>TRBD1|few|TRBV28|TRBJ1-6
TGTGCGGGAGCAGGTCAGGGGGATTCACCCCTCCACTTT
CAGAGQGDSPLHF
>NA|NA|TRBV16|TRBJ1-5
TGTGCCAGCAGCCCGCCCGCTTTAGGTCAGCCCCAGCATTTT
CASSPPALGQPQHF
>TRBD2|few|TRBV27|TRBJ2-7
TGTGCCAGCAGTTTAACGGGACTAGCGCCGACCTACGAGCAGTACTTC
CASSLTGLAPTYEQYF
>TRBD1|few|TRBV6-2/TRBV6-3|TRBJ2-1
TGTGCCAGCAGTTATTCCGGACAGGGTCGCTATGAGCAGTTCTTC
CASSYSGQGRYEQFF
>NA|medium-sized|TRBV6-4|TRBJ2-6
TGTGCCAGCAGTGTTGGGGGTAGCGCTGGGGCCAACGTCCTGACTTTC
CASSVGGSAGANVLTF
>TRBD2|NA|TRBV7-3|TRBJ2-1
TGTGCCAGCAGCTTACGTACGGGAGGTGAGCAGTTCTTC
CASSLRTGGEQFF
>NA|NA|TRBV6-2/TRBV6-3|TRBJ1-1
TGTGCCAGCACGCGGGGTGAAAACACTGAAGCTTTCTTT
CASTRGENTEAFF
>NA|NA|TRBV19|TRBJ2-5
TGTGCCAGTAGTACAGGGACGGTGGAGACCCAGTACTTC
CASSTGTVETQYF